Each of the 27 T cell receptor beta chains below was sequenced from the same sample in a study of blood T cell repertoires in COVID-19. Repertoires were generated with immunoSEQ multiplex PCR, while TCRdb's copy carries only in-frame clones and drops some. The table lists about 180,000 clones, approximately 80% of them singletons. Sequencing was performed on peripheral blood. Receptor source: a human donor in a cohort sampled during active COVID-19.

V is TRBV5-6 and J is TRBJ1-2, with a tentative D call TRBD1 (5 bases). The CDR3 extends over 15 amino acids. CDR1 is SGHDT and CDR2 is YYEEEE in the germline V gene. V was cut by 0 bases and J by 1 base, with 10 bases left in between. The CDR3 DNA reads as TGTGCCAGCAGCTTGGCCGACAGAGGTAACTATGGCTACACCTTC. Residues: CASSLADRGNYGYTF.

In regard to this clone: Other DNA sequences in the same sample also yield this CDR3. The chain is built from TRBV6-2 or TRBV6-3 and TRBJ2-7; tentatively, D is TRBD2 (5 bases). The CDR3 spans 14 residues. Trimming removed 0 bases at V and 2 bases at J, with 8 bases between. Germline V CDR1 and CDR2: MNHEY, SVGEGT. CDR3: CASSYSSGPYEQYF. CDR3 nucleotide sequence: TGTGCCAGCAGTTACTCGAGCGGCCCCTACGAGCAGTACTTC.

J is TRBJ2-7 and V is TRBV23-1, with D possibly matching TRBD2 (5 bases). TRBV23-1 has ORF status, its function being uncertain. The CDR3 consists of 14 residues. V was clipped by 8 bases and J by 3 bases, with 17 bases between them. The CDR3 here is CASPPLAGFYEQYF. In DNA form, the CDR3 reads TGCGCCAGCCCACCCCTGGCGGGCTTCTACGAGCAGTACTTC.

Remarks on this clone: The junction and the germline gene differ at one end; a read error may be behind it. The rearrangement uses TRBV25-1 and TRBJ2-7; maybe TRBD1 (5 bases). The CDR3 contains 12 residues. The germline gives CDR1 MGHDK, CDR2 SYGVNS. The CDR3 loop is CASRDPTGRGHF. CDR3 in DNA: TGTGCCAGCAGGGACCCAACAGGCAGAGGTCACTTC.

The chain combines TRBV10-2 with TRBJ2-7, with 16 bases identical to TRBD2. CDR3 length: 17 amino acids. Germline V gives CDR1 WSHSY, CDR2 SAAADI. J lost 1 base, V lost 8 bases, and 8 bases had no gene match. The CDR3 spells CASGPGLAGGPSYEQYF. The CDR3 region has the DNA TGCGCCAGCGGACCGGGACTAGCGGGGGGGCCTTCCTACGAGCAGTACTTC.

In its sample, this clone was seen a few times. This sequence joins TRBV6-2 or TRBV6-3 and TRBJ1-2; TRBD1 is a possible D gene (6 bases). Germline CDR1 is MNHEY and CDR2 is SVGEGT. Trimming removed 5 bases from V and 5 bases from J, with 12 bases in between. This CDR3 has 13 residues. The CDR3 DNA reads TGTGCCAGCAGTGGGACAACTGATTATGGCTACACCTTC. Translation: CASSGTTDYGYTF.

The chain uses TRBV28 and TRBJ1-1, with D hard to call. The germline V gene encodes CDR1 MDHEN and CDR2 SYDVKM. V lost 3 bases and J 1 base, leaving 6 bases between the germline ends. CDR3 size: 13 residues. CDR3 protein: CASSFEGNTEAFF. CDR3 in DNA: TGTGCCAGCAGTTTTGAGGGGAACACTGAAGCTTTCTTT.

This clone was observed a handful of times. J is TRBJ2-7 and V is TRBV6-5; a possible D gene is TRBD1 (5 bases). V lost 0 bases to trimming and J lost 0 bases, with 6 bases between them. Germline CDR1 and CDR2: MNHEY and SVGAGI. CDR3 size: 14 residues. This CDR3 is CASSYSGLSYEQYF. CDR3 sequence (DNA): TGTGCCAGCAGTTACTCGGGGCTCTCCTACGAGCAGTACTTC.

This clone has a handful of counts. The chain couples TRBV6-5 to TRBJ1-2; TRBD1 matches at 7 bases. The CDR3 totals 14 residues. The trim removed 2 bases at V and 4 bases at J, leaving 4 bases unmatched. Germline V gives CDR1 MNHEY, CDR2 SVGAGI. CDR3 sequence (DNA): TGTGCCAGCAGTTACCACGGACAGGTCTATGGCTACACCTTC. Residues: CASSYHGQVYGYTF.

The V gene is TRBV7-6, the J gene TRBJ2-7, with D hard to call. The CDR3 is made up of 11 amino acids. Germline CDR1 and CDR2: SGHVS and FNYEAQ. V dropped 3 bases and J dropped 5 bases, with 5 bases sitting between them. CDR3 bases: TGTGCCAGCAGCTTGACTGACGAGCAGTACTTC. It translates to CASSLTDEQYF.

The genes are TRBV5-4 and TRBJ2-3, with D possibly TRBD1 on 6 matching bases. Trimming left V 0 bases short and J 4 bases short, with 12 bases between. This CDR3 region has 15 residues. Germline V gives CDR1 SGHNT, CDR2 YYREEE (reference sequence). CDR3 DNA: TGTGCCAGCAGCTTGGGAGGGGGTAGGGCAGATACGCAGTATTTT. Its translation: CASSLGGGRADTQYF.

This sequence joins TRBV19 and TRBJ2-5; a weak D match, TRBD2 (6 bases). Trimming removed 10 bases at V and 5 bases at J, with 14 bases between. CDR1 is LNHDA, CDR2 SQIVND, per germline (reference sequence). The length of the CDR3 is 12 residues. In DNA form, the CDR3 reads TGTGCCACCCGACAGAGCGGGGAGACCCAGTACTTC. Encoded protein: CATRQSGETQYF.

Regarding this clone: This specimen includes other DNA sequences encoding the same CDR3. The J gene is TRBJ2-7, the V gene TRBV5-1, with a possible D match to TRBD2 (6 bases). Germline V gene sequence: CDR1 SGHRS, CDR2 YFSETQ. V was cut by 0 bases and J by 0 bases, with 10 bases left in between. The CDR3 covers 15 residues. CDR3 sequence reads: CASSLVGGSSYEQYF. CDR3 nucleotides: TGCGCCAGCAGCTTGGTGGGGGGAAGCTCCTACGAGCAGTACTTC. Combining the CDR3 with reference TRBV5-1 and TRBJ2-7 gives the whole variable domain KAGVTQTPRYLIKTRGQQVTLSCSPISGHRSVSWYQQTPGQGLQFLFEYFSETQRNKGNFPGRFSGRQFSNSRSEMNVSTLELGDSALYLCASSLVGGSSYEQYFGPGTRLTVT.

The V call is TRBV24-1, the J call TRBJ2-3; 7 bases are a match to TRBD2. Trimming removed 4 bases from V and 4 bases from J; junction bases left unmatched: 7. CDR1 is KGHDR and CDR2 is SFDVKD in the germline V gene. The CDR3 loop spans 15 amino acids. The DNA for the CDR3 is TGTGCCACCAGTGAGGGGGGGAGCGGGCCAGATACGCAGTATTTT. Protein sequence: CATSEGGSGPDTQYF.

This clone was detected only a few times. J is TRBJ2-1 and V is TRBV5-6, with TRBD1 matching 7 bases. The CDR3 has 18 amino acids. J gave up 3 bases and V 0 bases, and 12 bases lay outside the gene matches. CDR1 and CDR2 (germline): SGHDT, YYEEEE. The CDR3 reads CASSLGLLGQELYNEQFF. CDR3 sequence (DNA): TGTGCCAGCAGCTTGGGCCTCTTAGGACAGGAGCTCTACAATGAGCAGTTCTTC.

The V gene is TRBV12-3 or TRBV12-4, the J gene TRBJ1-3; D remains ambiguous. CDR3 length: 13 residues. Trimming removed 7 bases at V and 0 bases at J, with 7 bases between. CDR3: CASKLASGNTIYF. The CDR3 DNA is TGTGCCAGCAAACTAGCCTCTGGAAACACCATATATTTT.

This chain connects TRBV4-3 to TRBJ2-1; TRBD2 matches 7 bases. The junction had 14 bases not matched to a gene; V was cut back by 4 bases and J by 8 bases. Germline CDR1 and CDR2: LGHNA and YSLEER. The length of the CDR3 is 16 residues. The CDR3 region has the DNA TGCGCCAGCAGCCTCCGATGGGGGGGGGAGATCGATGAGCAGTTCTTC. Translation gives CASSLRWGGEIDEQFF.

The J gene is TRBJ1-4, the V gene TRBV7-9; TRBD1 is a possible D gene (5 bases). Germline-derived CDR1 and CDR2 are SEHNR and FQNEAQ (reference sequence). This CDR3 contains 13 residues. The V gene lost 5 bases and the J gene lost 7 bases, with 11 bases spanning the gap. The CDR3 DNA is TGTGCCAGCAGCCCCGGGGGGGGTGAAAAACTGTTTTTT. Its protein is CASSPGGGEKLFF. The full variable domain, rest sourced from reference TRBV7-9 and TRBJ1-4, is DTGVSQNPRHKITKRGQNVTFRCDPISEHNRLYWYRQTLGQGPEFLTYFQNEAQLEKSRLLSDRFSAERPKGSFSTLEIQRTEQGDSAMYLCASSPGGGEKLFFGSGTQLSVL.

The gene calls are TRBV5-1 and TRBJ2-3; 13 positions match TRBD2. J lost 0 bases, V lost 0 bases, and 10 bases had no gene match. The germline gives CDR1 SGHRS, CDR2 YFSETQ. The CDR3 consists of 20 residues. The CDR3 spells CASSLARTSGGATSTDTQYF. Written as DNA, the CDR3 is TGCGCCAGCAGCTTGGCCCGCACTAGCGGGGGGGCCACTAGCACAGATACGCAGTATTTT.

This rearrangement joins TRBV27 to TRBJ2-1, with a possible D match to TRBD2 (7 bases). The CDR3 covers 16 residues. Trimming removed 6 bases at V and 4 bases at J, with 19 bases between. Germline assignment: CDR1 MNHEY and CDR2 SMNVEV (reference sequence). CDR3 bases: TGTGCCAGCAGAACCCTAAGCGGGACAATATACAATGAGCAGTTCTTC. Its protein is CASRTLSGTIYNEQFF.

The chain carries TRBV7-9 and TRBJ1-1; TRBD1 matches 10 bases. The CDR3 has 18 amino acids. Germline trimming cut 5 bases from V and 1 base from J; bases unmatched to any gene: 13. Germline loops: CDR1 SEHNR, CDR2 FQNEAQ (reference sequence). The CDR3 spells CASSPLTGTGDGNTEAFF. For the CDR3, the DNA is TGTGCCAGCAGCCCGCTTACCGGGACAGGGGATGGGAACACTGAAGCTTTCTTT.

The chain is built from TRBV27 and TRBJ2-7; D perhaps matches TRBD2 (6 bases). The V end lost 0 bases, the J end lost 3 bases, and 6 bases lay between the germline ends. CDR1 MNHEY and CDR2 SMNVEV come from the germline V gene (reference sequence). The CDR3 covers 13 residues. CDR3 in amino acids: CASSLSGGYEQYF. CDR3 sequence (DNA): TGTGCCAGCAGTTTATCGGGGGGCTACGAGCAGTACTTC.

The chain employs TRBV7-9 and TRBJ2-4; TRBD2 might be the D (6 bases). V gave up 4 bases and J gave up 7 bases, with 17 bases separating them. Germline CDR1 is SEHNR and CDR2 is FQNEAQ (reference sequence). The CDR3 has 15 amino acids. CDR3 bases: TGTGCCAGCAGCTCGGGACTCCCGGGGCGGAACATTCAGTACTTC. It translates to CASSSGLPGRNIQYF. Full variable domain (outside the CDR3, taken from reference TRBV7-9 and TRBJ2-4): DTGVSQNPRHKITKRGQNVTFRCDPISEHNRLYWYRQTLGQGPEFLTYFQNEAQLEKSRLLSDRFSAERPKGSFSTLEIQRTEQGDSAMYLCASSSGLPGRNIQYFGAGTRLSVL.

The rearrangement joins TRBV11-2 to TRBJ1-1; D unresolved. Trimming pared 2 bases from V and 3 bases from J, leaving 7 bases between. The germline V gene has CDR1 SGHAT and CDR2 FQNNGV. The CDR3 is 13 residues long. The CDR3 region has the DNA TGTGCCAGCAGCTTAACTCCGGACACTGAAGCTTTCTTT. This translates into CASSLTPDTEAFF.

This clone was observed a handful of times. V and J are TRBV19 and TRBJ1-5; D perhaps matches TRBD1 (5 bases). CDR1 and CDR2 from the germline V gene are LNHDA and SQIVND (reference sequence). CDR3 length equals 13 residues. V was cut by 6 bases and J by 1 base, with 7 bases left in between. The CDR3 is CASSPGSNQPQHF. The CDR3 nucleotides read TGTGCCAGTAGCCCAGGGAGCAATCAGCCCCAGCATTTT.

V gene TRBV11-2 combines with J gene TRBJ2-2; unclear D gene. From germline, CDR1 is SGHAT and CDR2 FQNNGV. This CDR3 spans 14 amino acids. V shed 5 bases and J shed 2 bases, with 9 bases lying between them. The CDR3 region has the DNA TGTGCCAGCAGCATACCACAAAACACCGGGGAGCTGTTTTTT. Translating gives CASSIPQNTGELFF.

The CDR3 is CASRRTGGNQPQHF. In nucleotides, the CDR3 is TGTGCCAGCAGACGGACAGGGGGGAATCAGCCCCAGCATTTT. The V call is TRBV6-5, the J call TRBJ1-5; TRBD1 agrees at 10 bases. V was clipped by 6 bases and J by 4 bases; unmatched bases: 3. The germline CDR1 and CDR2 sequences are MNHEY and SVGAGI. This CDR3 is 14 amino acids long.